A selection of T cell receptor beta chains follows, all from one sample in a study of T cell responses to AZD1222 COVID-19 vaccine. Assay: immunoSEQ multiplex PCR; the TCRdb copy retains only in-frame clones and omits some. The table records more than 95,000 clones, around 92% of them present only once. The starting material was peripheral blood, obtained on day 0 of AZD1222 vaccination. These receptors all stem from an adult in good health. Both conserved end residues are part of each CDR3. D genes are given only for firm matches. Clone size, where shown, is once, few, many, or a class for clones that have expanded.

cdr3_nt | cdr3_aa | v_call | d_call | j_call | clone_size
TGTGCCACCAGCAGAGATATAGCGGGAGGTGAGGATGAGCAGTTCTTC | CATSRDIAGGEDEQFF | TRBV15 | TRBD2 | TRBJ2-1 | once
TGTGCCAGCAGCCAAGGCTTGACTGAAGCTTTCTTT | CASSQGLTEAFF | TRBV3-1/TRBV3-2 | . | TRBJ1-1 | .
TGTGCCAGCAATAGGGGTAGGGGACTAACCTACGAGCAGTACTTC | CASNRGRGLTYEQYF | TRBV27 | TRBD2 | TRBJ2-7 | .
TGTGCCAGCAGTTTTAGCGGGAGCTCCTACAATGAGCAGTTCTTC | CASSFSGSSYNEQFF | TRBV6-4 | TRBD2 | TRBJ2-1 | .
TGTGCCAGCACCCCTGGACAGGGGTGGTCCGGGGAGCTGTTTTTT | CASTPGQGWSGELFF | TRBV6-6 | TRBD1 | TRBJ2-2 | .
TGTGCCAGCAGTTCTAGCGGGAGGGATTACAATGAGCAGTTCTTC | CASSSSGRDYNEQFF | TRBV6-4 | TRBD2 | TRBJ2-1 | .
TGTGCCAGCACTTCCGGGACAGGGGGTCAGCCCCAGCATTTT | CASTSGTGGQPQHF | TRBV6-5 | TRBD1 | TRBJ1-5 | .
TGTGCCAGTAGTACAACGGGGGGGGTTACGGAGACCCAGTACTTC | CASSTTGGVTETQYF | TRBV19 | TRBD2 | TRBJ2-5 | .
TGTGCCAGCAGCGTAGTCGACGCTGGTGAGCAGTTCTTC | CASSVVDAGEQFF | TRBV9 | . | TRBJ2-1 | once
TGCGCCAGCAGCCAAGATCGGGGACCTCTGGAGACCCAGTACTTC | CASSQDRGPLETQYF | TRBV4-1 | . | TRBJ2-5 | .
TGTGCCAGTAGTCCGGGACAGGTAGTTTACGAGCAGTACTTC | CASSPGQVVYEQYF | TRBV19 | TRBD1 | TRBJ2-7 | .
TGCAGCGTTGAAGAGGGTCTAGCGGGAATTAATGAGCAGTTCTTC | CSVEEGLAGINEQFF | TRBV29-1 | TRBD2 | TRBJ2-1 | .
TGTGCCAGCAGCCCTACTAGCGCCCCAAGCTCCTACAATGAGCAGTTCTTC | CASSPTSAPSSYNEQFF | TRBV9 | TRBD2 | TRBJ2-1 | .
TGTGCCAGCAGCCAATTAGGTGGGGGCGCAGAGACCCAGTACTTC | CASSQLGGGAETQYF | TRBV16 | . | TRBJ2-5 | .
TGTGCCAGCAGCTTCGTGATTAGAAGGAACACTGAAGCTTTCTTT | CASSFVIRRNTEAFF | TRBV5-6 | . | TRBJ1-1 | .
TGTGCCAGCAGTCCCTACCCCAGTGGGCCCCAGCATTTT | CASSPYPSGPQHF | TRBV27 | . | TRBJ1-5 | .
TGTGCCAGCAGCCAAGGGCGGCCCTCGGTCTACGAGCAGTACTTC | CASSQGRPSVYEQYF | TRBV3-1/TRBV3-2 | . | TRBJ2-7 | few
TGTGCCAGCAGCTTCGTCCCGAACACTGAAGCTTTCTTT | CASSFVPNTEAFF | TRBV7-8 | . | TRBJ1-1 | .
TGTGCCAGCAGTTCCCTCAGCGGGGGCGAGCAGTACTTC | CASSSLSGGEQYF | TRBV12-3/TRBV12-4 | TRBD2 | TRBJ2-7 | .
TGTGCCAGCCCGAATGAGGTGAACACTGAAGCTTTCTTT | CASPNEVNTEAFF | TRBV6-5 | . | TRBJ1-1 | .
TGTGCCAGCAGCTTAAGGGACAGGCCGGCCTACAATGAGCAGTTCTTC | CASSLRDRPAYNEQFF | TRBV11-2 | TRBD1 | TRBJ2-1 | .
TGTGCCAGCAGCTTGACAGGGACCGAGCAGTACTTC | CASSLTGTEQYF | TRBV11-2 | TRBD1 | TRBJ2-7 | .
TGCAGCGTTGAAGTGGTAGCTAAAGAGACCCAGTACTTC | CSVEVVAKETQYF | TRBV29-1 | . | TRBJ2-5 | .
TGTGCCAGCAGCTGGAATCCTGACAGGGTTAACACTGAAGCTTTCTTT | CASSWNPDRVNTEAFF | TRBV5-5 | TRBD1 | TRBJ1-1 | .
TGTGCCAGCAGCTTGGTGCAGGAATACGACGGGCAGTACTTC | CASSLVQEYDGQYF | TRBV5-6 | . | TRBJ2-7 | .
TGCGCCAGCAGCTCGGACGGGGACCCCCAACAAGTGGCTTTCTTT | CASSSDGDPQQVAFF | TRBV5-1 | . | TRBJ1-1 | .
TGTGCCAGTAGTATAGTTAGCGTCCGAGACTATGGCTACACCTTC | CASSIVSVRDYGYTF | TRBV19 | . | TRBJ1-2 | once
TGCATCCCCCGTCCGTGGGGGGACGGGCCCTACGAGCAGTACTTC | CIPRPWGDGPYEQYF | TRBV29-1 | . | TRBJ2-7 | .
TGTGCCAGCAGTTTTCGAGGTCTGGCGGGCAATGAGCAGTTCTTC | CASSFRGLAGNEQFF | TRBV28 | . | TRBJ2-1 | .
TGTGCCATCAGTGAGGGGACATATGCAACTAATGAAAAACTGTTTTTT | CAISEGTYATNEKLFF | TRBV10-3 | . | TRBJ1-4 | .
TGTGCCAGTAGTAAGTCGGCCTCTACTAGCGGGGGCCTGCAGTTCTTC | CASSKSASTSGGLQFF | TRBV19 | TRBD2 | TRBJ2-1 | .
TGTGCCTGCCGAGGGTACAATGAGCAGTTCTTC | CACRGYNEQFF | TRBV30 | . | TRBJ2-1 | .
TGTGCCAGCAGCCATCCCTGGAGCACAGATACGCAGTATTTT | CASSHPWSTDTQYF | TRBV7-2 | . | TRBJ2-3 | .
TGTGCCACCAGTGATTCGGGACTAGCGGGAACGCCTCGAAGCGGGGAGCTGTTTTTT | CATSDSGLAGTPRSGELFF | TRBV24-1 | TRBD2 | TRBJ2-2 | .
TGTGCCAGCCGGGGGGGCAGCAGGAACACCGGGGAGCTGTTTTTT | CASRGGSRNTGELFF | TRBV27 | TRBD2 | TRBJ2-2 | .
TGTGCCATCAGTGAAGCGGCACCCTCGGGGAACACTGAAGCTTTCTTT | CAISEAAPSGNTEAFF | TRBV10-3 | . | TRBJ1-1 | .
TGTGCCAGCAGCTTAAATACCCATGGGACAGCCAAGCAGGTCACCTTC | CASSLNTHGTAKQVTF | TRBV7-8 | TRBD1 | TRBJ1-2 | .
TGTGCCAGCAGGTCCTCTAGGGGAAGGGCGATAGATACGCAGTATTTT | CASRSSRGRAIDTQYF | TRBV28 | . | TRBJ2-3 | .
TGCAGCGTTGAAGAGGAAGGGACGCAAGCTTTCTTT | CSVEEEGTQAFF | TRBV29-1 | . | TRBJ1-1 | .
TGTGCCAGCAGCCATCGATACACCGCAGGGGGGCCCCACGAGCAGTACTTC | CASSHRYTAGGPHEQYF | TRBV27 | . | TRBJ2-7 | once
TGCGCCAGCAGCTTGGAGGCAGGGATAGAGACCCAGTACTTC | CASSLEAGIETQYF | TRBV5-1 | . | TRBJ2-5 | .
TGTGCCAGCACCCCTGTGACGGGGGCTGGTGGCTACACCTTC | CASTPVTGAGGYTF | TRBV6-5 | . | TRBJ1-2 | .
TGTGCCAGCTCACCAACTCGGCAGGGGGCTCTCTATGGCTACACCTTC | CASSPTRQGALYGYTF | TRBV18 | TRBD1 | TRBJ1-2 | .
TGTGCCAGCAGCCCCTCGGGAGTAGCGGGATCCTACAATGAGCAGTTCTTC | CASSPSGVAGSYNEQFF | TRBV3-1/TRBV3-2 | TRBD2 | TRBJ2-1 | .
TGCGCCAGCAGCTTGCGCGACCCGGTTCCGCCCCTCCACTTT | CASSLRDPVPPLHF | TRBV5-1 | . | TRBJ1-6 | .
TGTGCCAGCAGTTCACGGGGAGCAGAGACCCAGTACTTC | CASSSRGAETQYF | TRBV28 | . | TRBJ2-5 | .
TGTGCCAGCAGAACCGGGACTCTAAGCACAGATACGCAGTATTTT | CASRTGTLSTDTQYF | TRBV6-5 | . | TRBJ2-3 | .
TGTGCCAGCAGCCAACTTGGGACAGGGGGCCCTGGCTACACCTTC | CASSQLGTGGPGYTF | TRBV3-1/TRBV3-2 | TRBD1 | TRBJ1-2 | .
TGTGCCAGAAGGTCTCCCGGGACAGGAAAATACGAGCAGTACTTC | CARRSPGTGKYEQYF | TRBV2 | TRBD1 | TRBJ2-7 | .